This T cell receptor (beta chain) originates from a study of beta chain features in type 1 diabetes. Study information: There were 95 million to 110 million sorted cells examined across all samples. Study findings and constraints: The influence of HLA type on TCRB rearrangement stayed undetermined. TCRB CDR3s from Type 1 diabetes patients were moderately but significantly shorter in all four CD4+ subsets.

Regarding this clone: Its antigen is unknown.

Per the germline V gene, CDR1 is LNHDA and CDR2 is SQIVND (reference sequence). Trimming at V came to 3 bases and at J to 5 bases, leaving 7 bases not matched to a gene. The CDR3 totals 15 residues. Expressed TCRB transcripts were sequenced after all isolated RNA was converted to cDNA. The method was immunoSEQ multiplex PCR; TCRdb's version includes in-frame clones alone and lacks a portion of them. The repertoire consists of around 690,000 clones, with about an eighth occurring once and the leading ten covering more than 0.1%. Sequencing was done on a sample of naive CD4+ T cells from blood. This sequence originates from a man aged 25-45 years with type 1 diabetes. The rearrangement joins TRBV19 to TRBJ2-5; TRBD2 matches at 9 bases. The CDR3 region has the DNA TGTGCCAGTAGTATGCTAGCGGGGCCACGGGAGACCCAGTACTTC. This gives the protein CASSMLAGPRETQYF.